The rows below give T cell receptor beta chains drawn from one sample of a study of neurological immune-mediated disorders. One entry per CDR3 protein, called by TCRdb with MiXCR from the 5' RACE reads. The sample has about 120,000 distinct CDR3 sequences; roughly 3.4% are singletons. Sequencing was done on a sample of PBMCs. These TCRs come from a woman in her 30s with multiple sclerosis. Both conserved end residues are part of each CDR3. Fields, in order: D gene, J gene, clone size, V gene, CDR3 protein, CDR3 DNA. A D gene is named only where the DNA matches it firmly. The size field is filled for only some rows; it gives once, few, many or a size class.

D: .; J: TRBJ1-2; size: many; V: TRBV11-2; CDR3: CASSLESLATF; DNA: TGTGCCAGCAGCTTAGAGTCCCTCGCGACCTTC
D: .; J: TRBJ2-2; size: few; V: TRBV6-5; CDR3: CASSYGRQTGELFF; DNA: TGTGCCAGCAGTTACGGAAGGCAGACCGGGGAGCTGTTTTTT
D: .; J: TRBJ1-1; size: many; V: TRBV12-3/TRBV12-4; CDR3: CASSPYPQENTEAFF; DNA: TGTGCCAGCAGTCCATACCCACAGGAGAACACTGAAGCTTTCTTT
D: .; J: TRBJ2-2; size: few; V: TRBV7-9; CDR3: CASSLDIGDWRELFF; DNA: TGTGCCAGCAGCTTGGACATTGGCGATTGGAGGGAGCTGTTTTTT
D: TRBD1; J: TRBJ2-3; size: few; V: TRBV20-1; CDR3: CSAGSGGTTDTQYF; DNA: TGCAGTGCTGGATCAGGGGGCACTACAGATACGCAGTATTTT
D: .; J: TRBJ2-7; size: many; V: TRBV20-1; CDR3: CSAITGSYEQYF; DNA: TGCAGTGCTATAACGGGTTCCTACGAGCAGTACTTC
D: .; J: TRBJ1-1; size: few; V: TRBV15; CDR3: CATSYDGGAEAFF; DNA: TGTGCCACCAGCTATGACGGGGGCGCTGAAGCTTTCTTT
D: TRBD1; J: TRBJ2-3; size: many; V: TRBV9; CDR3: CASSAPTGNAQYF; DNA: TGTGCCAGCAGCGCCCCGACAGGGAACGCGCAGTATTTT
D: TRBD1; J: TRBJ2-1; size: many; V: TRBV7-2; CDR3: CASSVAGTAYNEQFF; DNA: TGTGCCAGCAGCGTCGCCGGGACAGCATACAATGAGCAGTTCTTC
D: .; J: TRBJ2-3; size: many; V: TRBV5-1; CDR3: CASSLGVNFVFGKFTDTQYF; DNA: TGCGCCAGCAGCTTGGGGGTTAATTTTGTCTTCGGAAAATTCACAGATACGCAGTATTTT
D: .; J: TRBJ1-2; size: many; V: TRBV9; CDR3: CASSVAPRGNYGYTF; DNA: TGTGCCAGCAGCGTAGCCCCGAGGGGTAACTATGGCTACACCTTC
D: .; J: TRBJ2-2; size: many; V: TRBV12-3/TRBV12-4; CDR3: CASSFRGLSGELFF; DNA: TGTGCCAGCAGTTTCCGGGGGTTGAGCGGGGAGCTGTTTTTT
D: .; J: TRBJ1-2; size: many; V: TRBV5-5; CDR3: CASSPFPQGDYGYTF; DNA: TGTGCCAGCAGCCCATTTCCACAGGGCGACTATGGCTACACCTTC
D: .; J: TRBJ1-3; size: many; V: TRBV12-3/TRBV12-4; CDR3: CASSPALSGNTIYF; DNA: TGTGCCAGCAGTCCAGCGCTCTCTGGAAACACCATATATTTT
D: TRBD2; J: TRBJ2-7; size: many; V: TRBV12-3/TRBV12-4; CDR3: CASSRDLDGRAAYEQYF; DNA: TGTGCCAGCAGTCGGGATCTCGACGGGAGGGCCGCCTACGAGCAGTACTTC
D: .; J: TRBJ2-3; size: many; V: TRBV20-1; CDR3: CSAENARSTDTQYF; DNA: TGCAGTGCTGAGAACGCGAGAAGCACAGATACGCAGTATTTT
D: .; J: TRBJ2-2; size: many; V: TRBV2; CDR3: CASSIGWVNTGELFF; DNA: TGTGCCAGCAGTATCGGTTGGGTTAACACCGGGGAGCTGTTTTTT
D: TRBD1; J: TRBJ2-7; size: many; V: TRBV11-2; CDR3: CASRSRTGLSYEQYF; DNA: TGTGCCAGCAGATCAAGGACAGGGCTCTCCTACGAGCAGTACTTC
D: TRBD2; J: TRBJ2-1; size: many; V: TRBV6-5; CDR3: CASSLAGVYNEQFF; DNA: TGTGCCAGCAGTCTAGCGGGAGTCTACAATGAGCAGTTCTTC
D: .; J: TRBJ2-3; size: many; V: TRBV20-1; CDR3: CSARDPRSSGTDTQYF; DNA: TGCAGTGCTAGAGATCCCCGCTCTAGCGGCACAGATACGCAGTATTTT
D: .; J: TRBJ2-5; size: many; V: TRBV29-1; CDR3: CSVEDQGPGETQYF; DNA: TGCAGCGTTGAAGATCAGGGGCCGGGGGAGACCCAGTACTTC
D: TRBD2; J: TRBJ2-1; size: many; V: TRBV29-1; CDR3: CSQWGGANNEQFF; DNA: TGCAGTCAGTGGGGAGGGGCCAACAATGAGCAGTTCTTC
D: .; J: TRBJ2-7; size: many; V: TRBV6-1; CDR3: CASSEEWTENYEQYF; DNA: TGTGCCAGCAGTGAGGAGTGGACAGAGAACTACGAGCAGTACTTC
D: TRBD2; J: TRBJ2-1; size: many; V: TRBV7-6; CDR3: CASSASGRMDNEQFF; DNA: TGTGCCAGCAGCGCTAGCGGGAGAATGGACAATGAGCAGTTCTTC
D: TRBD1; J: TRBJ1-2; size: many; V: TRBV6-5; CDR3: CASSYSGQGNYGYTF; DNA: TGTGCCAGCAGTTACTCGGGACAGGGAAACTATGGCTACACCTTC
D: TRBD1; J: TRBJ2-5; size: many; V: TRBV20-1; CDR3: CSAGSGGQETQYF; DNA: TGCAGTGCTGGGTCAGGGGGCCAAGAGACCCAGTACTTC
D: .; J: TRBJ2-3; size: many; V: TRBV10-3; CDR3: CAIGLDGDNTQYF; DNA: TGTGCCATCGGGCTAGACGGCGATAATACGCAGTATTTT
D: TRBD1; J: TRBJ2-7; size: many; V: TRBV20-1; CDR3: CSAVDRQGATYEQYF; DNA: TGCAGTGCGGTGGACCGACAGGGCGCTACCTACGAGCAGTACTTC
D: .; J: TRBJ1-4; size: many; V: TRBV6-5; CDR3: CASSWTRGEKLFF; DNA: TGTGCCAGCAGTTGGACCCGAGGTGAAAAACTGTTTTTT
D: TRBD1; J: TRBJ1-4; size: many; V: TRBV14; CDR3: CASSQHGTGMEKLFF; DNA: TGTGCCAGCAGCCAGCACGGGACAGGGATGGAGAAACTGTTTTTT
D: TRBD2; J: TRBJ2-3; size: few; V: TRBV5-1; CDR3: CASSLGGLAETDTQYF; DNA: TGCGCCAGCAGCTTGGGGGGTCTAGCGGAGACAGATACGCAGTATTTT
D: .; J: TRBJ1-1; size: many; V: TRBV4-3; CDR3: CASSQGAGRGPEAFF; DNA: TGCGCCAGCAGCCAAGGGGCAGGGAGGGGACCTGAAGCTTTCTTT
D: .; J: TRBJ1-2; size: many; V: TRBV6-4; CDR3: CASSVGTNYGYTF; DNA: TGTGCCAGCAGTGTTGGTACTAACTATGGCTACACCTTC
D: .; J: TRBJ1-5; size: many; V: TRBV21-1; CDR3: CASSKVDFGTGCVNQPQHF; DNA: TGTGCCAGCAGCAAAGTCGATTTTGGGACAGGGTGTGTCAATCAGCCCCAGCATTTT
D: .; J: TRBJ2-7; size: many; V: TRBV4-3; CDR3: CASSQGDGPVYEQYF; DNA: TGCGCCAGCAGCCAAGGAGATGGGCCGGTCTACGAGCAGTACTTC
D: TRBD1; J: TRBJ1-1; size: many; V: TRBV7-8; CDR3: CASSLDTGVTEAFF; DNA: TGTGCCAGCAGCTTGGATACAGGGGTTACTGAAGCTTTCTTT
D: .; J: TRBJ2-1; size: many; V: TRBV7-2; CDR3: CASSFVFGEQFF; DNA: TGTGCCAGCAGCTTTGTATTTGGTGAGCAGTTCTTC
D: TRBD1; J: TRBJ1-2; size: .; V: TRBV20-1; CDR3: CSARDRDRGSGYTF; DNA: TGCAGTGCTAGAGACCGCGACAGGGGCTCTGGCTACACCTTC